This T cell receptor (beta chain) was sequenced in a study of blood T cell repertoires in COVID-19. On the study more broadly: Samples taken during acute and convalescent COVID-19 were collected in the United States, Italy and Spain. From T cells, B-cell-depleted T cells, or PBMCs came the material, which was cDNA or gDNA.

Original data processing: The assay estimated nucleated cells by amplifying reference gene primers. Profiling relied on immunoSEQ multiplex PCR, and the TCRdb table lists in-frame clones only, not all of them. For V, J and clone size, that table is used; D and trimming come from the DNA. The data show under 300,000 clones, approximately 80% seen once. Per the germline V gene, CDR1 is SGHAT and CDR2 is FQNNGV. There are 14 residues in the CDR3. Trimming removed 2 bases from V and 0 bases from J, with 5 bases in between. This rearrangement joins TRBV11-2 to TRBJ1-5; D remains ambiguous. The specimen sequenced was peripheral blood. The receptor was derived from a man between 25 and 39 years old who had recovered from COVID-19. The DNA for the CDR3 is TGTGCCAGCAGCTTATCAGATAGCAATCAGCCCCAGCATTTT. Translating gives CASSLSDSNQPQHF.